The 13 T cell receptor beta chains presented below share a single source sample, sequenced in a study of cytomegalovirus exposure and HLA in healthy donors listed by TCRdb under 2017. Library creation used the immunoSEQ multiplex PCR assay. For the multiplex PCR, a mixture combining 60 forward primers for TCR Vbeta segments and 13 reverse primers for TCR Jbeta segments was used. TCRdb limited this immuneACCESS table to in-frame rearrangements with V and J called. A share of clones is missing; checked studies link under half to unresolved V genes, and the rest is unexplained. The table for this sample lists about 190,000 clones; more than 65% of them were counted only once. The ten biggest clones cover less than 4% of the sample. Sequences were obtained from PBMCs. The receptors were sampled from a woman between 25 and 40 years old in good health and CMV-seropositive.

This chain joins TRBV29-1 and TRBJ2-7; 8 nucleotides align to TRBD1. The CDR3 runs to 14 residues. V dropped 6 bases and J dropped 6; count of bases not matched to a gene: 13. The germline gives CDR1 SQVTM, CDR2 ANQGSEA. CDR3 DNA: TGCAGCGTGCCCACGGCAGGGGGCGCGACCGAGCAGTACTTC. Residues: CSVPTAGGATEQYF.

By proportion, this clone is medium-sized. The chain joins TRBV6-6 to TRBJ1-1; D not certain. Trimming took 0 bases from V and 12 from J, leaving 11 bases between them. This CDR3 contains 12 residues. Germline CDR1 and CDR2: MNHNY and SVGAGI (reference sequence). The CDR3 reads CASSYSTDLSFF. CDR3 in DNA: TGTGCCAGCAGTTACTCCACCGATCTATCTTTCTTT.

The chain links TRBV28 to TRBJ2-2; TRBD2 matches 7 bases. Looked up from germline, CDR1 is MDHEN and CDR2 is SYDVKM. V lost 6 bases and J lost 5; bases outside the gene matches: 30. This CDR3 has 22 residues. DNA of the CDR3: TGTGCCAGCAGGAATCCCCTAGGGGTAGCTAGCGGCCAAATGATTGGGACCGGGGAGCTGTTTTTT. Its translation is CASRNPLGVASGQMIGTGELFF.

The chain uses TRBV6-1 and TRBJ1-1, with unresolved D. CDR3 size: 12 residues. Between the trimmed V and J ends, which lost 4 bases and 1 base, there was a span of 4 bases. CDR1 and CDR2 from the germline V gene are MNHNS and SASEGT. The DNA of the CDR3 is TGTGCCAGCAGTGGGGCGAACACTGAAGCTTTCTTT. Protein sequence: CASSGANTEAFF.

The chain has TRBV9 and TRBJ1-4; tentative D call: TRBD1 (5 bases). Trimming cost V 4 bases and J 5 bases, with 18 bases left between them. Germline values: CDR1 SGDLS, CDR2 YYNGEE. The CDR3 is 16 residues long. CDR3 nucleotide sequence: TGTGCCAGCAGCCCCCGGAGGGGCCTGCCGAATGAAAAACTGTTTTTT. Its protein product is CASSPRRGLPNEKLFF.

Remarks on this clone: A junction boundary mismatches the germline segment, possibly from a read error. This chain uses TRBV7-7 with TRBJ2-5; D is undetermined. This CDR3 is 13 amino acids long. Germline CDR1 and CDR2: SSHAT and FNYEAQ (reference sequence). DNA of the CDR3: TGTGCTAGCAGCTTAGGAGTGAAAGAGACCCAGTACTTC. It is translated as CASSLGVKETQYF.

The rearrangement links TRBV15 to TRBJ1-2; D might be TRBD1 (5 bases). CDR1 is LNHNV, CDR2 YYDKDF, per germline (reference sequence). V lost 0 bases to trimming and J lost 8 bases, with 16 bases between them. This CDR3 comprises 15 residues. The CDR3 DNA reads TGTGCCACCAGCAGAGATACGAGCAGGGTAGAAGGCTACACCTTC. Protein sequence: CATSRDTSRVEGYTF.

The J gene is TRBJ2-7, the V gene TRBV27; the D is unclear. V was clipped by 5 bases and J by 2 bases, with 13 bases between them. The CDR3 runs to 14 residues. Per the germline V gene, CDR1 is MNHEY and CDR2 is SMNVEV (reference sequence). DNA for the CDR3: TGTGCCAGCAGTCCGAGCGTTGGCCCCTACGAGCAGTACTTC. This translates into CASSPSVGPYEQYF.

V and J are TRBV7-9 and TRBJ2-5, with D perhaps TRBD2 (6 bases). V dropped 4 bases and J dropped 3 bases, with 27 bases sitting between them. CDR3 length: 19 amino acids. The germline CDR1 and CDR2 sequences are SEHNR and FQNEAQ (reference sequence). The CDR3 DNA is TGTGCCAGCAGCTCCCCCCCGGGGGAAGTGGGGGGTCCTGAAGAGACCCAGTACTTC. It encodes CASSSPPGEVGGPEETQYF.

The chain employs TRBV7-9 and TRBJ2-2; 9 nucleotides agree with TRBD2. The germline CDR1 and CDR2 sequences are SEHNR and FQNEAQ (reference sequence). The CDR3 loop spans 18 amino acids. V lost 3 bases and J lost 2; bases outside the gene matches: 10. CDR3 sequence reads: CASSFLSGSLYNTGELFF. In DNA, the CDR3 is TGTGCCAGCAGCTTCCTTAGCGGGAGTTTATACAACACCGGGGAGCTGTTTTTT.

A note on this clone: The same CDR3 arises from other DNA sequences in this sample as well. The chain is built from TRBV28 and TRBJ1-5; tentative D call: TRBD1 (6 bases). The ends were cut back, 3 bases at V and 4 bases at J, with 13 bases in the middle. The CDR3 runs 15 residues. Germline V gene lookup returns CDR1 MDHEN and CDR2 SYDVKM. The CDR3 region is CASSFRGAGNQPQHF. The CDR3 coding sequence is TGTGCCAGCAGTTTTCGGGGGGCAGGGAATCAGCCCCAGCATTTT.

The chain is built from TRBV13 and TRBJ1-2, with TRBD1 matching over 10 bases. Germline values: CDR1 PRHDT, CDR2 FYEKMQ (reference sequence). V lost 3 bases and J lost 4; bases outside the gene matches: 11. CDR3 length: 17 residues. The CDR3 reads CASSFRPTGGFSYGYTF. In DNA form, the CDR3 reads TGTGCCAGCAGCTTTCGTCCGACAGGGGGCTTTAGCTATGGCTACACCTTC.

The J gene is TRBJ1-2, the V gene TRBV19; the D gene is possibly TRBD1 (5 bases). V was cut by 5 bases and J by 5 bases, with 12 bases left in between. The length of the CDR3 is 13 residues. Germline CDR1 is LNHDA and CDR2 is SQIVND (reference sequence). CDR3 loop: CASSGTGRYGYTF. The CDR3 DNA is TGTGCCAGTAGTGGGACTGGCAGATATGGCTACACCTTC.